The rows below give T cell receptor beta chains drawn from one sample of a study of blood T cell repertoires in COVID-19. Assay: immunoSEQ multiplex PCR; the TCRdb copy retains only in-frame clones and omits some. The sample lists just over 90,000 clones, under 90% occurring once. Sequencing was done on a sample of peripheral blood. These receptors were obtained from a human donor with active COVID-19. The donor label of this sample is uncertain. CDR3s leave out the opening cysteine and the closing phenylalanine or tryptophan. The order of the fields is D gene, V gene, J gene, CDR3 protein. The D gene is left open where the match is weak.

-	TRBV5-4	TRBJ1-3	ASSLRGSGNTIY
TRBD2	TRBV7-3	TRBJ2-1	ASSLNRGGASGEQF
TRBD2	TRBV3-1/TRBV3-2	TRBJ2-3	ASSRLAGRTDTQY
-	TRBV6-5	TRBJ1-6	ASSYFGTDRNSPLH
-	TRBV29-1	TRBJ2-7	SVDLQGYEQY
-	TRBV7-2	TRBJ1-5	ASSQGPYQPQH
-	TRBV19	TRBJ1-5	ASRTPGLTQNQPQH
TRBD1	TRBV4-1	TRBJ2-1	ASSQGTGGIYNEQF
-	TRBV19	TRBJ1-1	ASSIDHGTEAF
-	TRBV28	TRBJ1-1	ASSDTDSSGTEAF
TRBD1	TRBV6-2/TRBV6-3	TRBJ2-1	ASSYTPGTGMRSSYNEQF
-	TRBV7-2	TRBJ1-4	ASSLGQIHEKLF
-	TRBV11-1	TRBJ2-2	ASSQDWNTGELF
TRBD1	TRBV6-6	TRBJ1-4	ASSFFGTGVEKLF
-	TRBV5-4	TRBJ1-2	ASSFSTGNYGYT
-	TRBV9	TRBJ2-1	ASSVERDTLRRF
TRBD1	TRBV7-8	TRBJ1-2	ASSPGTGKVQAGYT
TRBD2	TRBV4-1	TRBJ2-7	ASSQGRLLAGGPFNNEQY
TRBD1	TRBV28	TRBJ1-5	ASSSQTGGNQPQH
-	TRBV6-7	TRBJ1-5	ASKVRGRVHYQPQH
TRBD1	TRBV29-1	TRBJ1-2	SVGSSDRVRLGYGYT
TRBD2	TRBV2	TRBJ2-7	ASYKERGTYEQY
-	TRBV19	TRBJ1-1	ASSAQHSNTEAF
-	TRBV4-3	TRBJ1-2	ASSHPEGGGVNYGYT
-	TRBV6-1	TRBJ1-5	ASSEAFGSGVPNQPQH
TRBD1	TRBV19	TRBJ2-1	ASSTPGQGDYEQF
TRBD2	TRBV19	TRBJ2-3	ASSSGATSGSSGTQY
-	TRBV20-1	TRBJ2-7	SASPVGFLKEIEQY
-	TRBV6-5	TRBJ1-2	ASSDGLWYGYT
-	TRBV11-2	TRBJ2-7	ASSHRRVYEQY
TRBD1	TRBV7-2	TRBJ1-4	ASRAGTAATNEKLF
-	TRBV13	TRBJ1-4	ASSSTRGKLF
TRBD1	TRBV7-9	TRBJ2-7	ASRPRGQVAVEQY
-	TRBV7-2	TRBJ2-1	ASSLRTAGATLYNEQF
TRBD2	TRBV7-8	TRBJ2-5	ASSLGTVRRGGSETQY
TRBD1	TRBV27	TRBJ2-7	ASRTGDTYEQY
-	TRBV9	TRBJ1-1	ASSVGGVNTEAF
-	TRBV2	TRBJ2-7	ACSIGQFFSQSSYEQY
-	TRBV9	TRBJ2-7	ASSAPGLPTYEQY